These 5 T cell receptor beta chains share one sample of origin, sequenced in a study of blood T cell repertoires in COVID-19. Sequencing used immunoSEQ multiplex PCR; TCRdb keeps in-frame clones, though not all of them. The repertoire holds approximately 230,000 clones, with around 90% as singletons. The sample was PBMCs or T cells enriched from blood (not recorded which). These receptor sequences come from a woman aged 18-29 years who had recovered from COVID-19.

This chain joins TRBV16 and TRBJ1-2, with TRBD1 matching 7 bases. Germline values: CDR1 KGHSY, CDR2 FQNENV. The CDR3 consists of 14 residues. V dropped 5 bases and J dropped 3; count of bases not matched to a gene: 6. DNA for the CDR3: TGTGCCAGCAGCAGACCGGGACAGTACTATGGCTACACCTTC. Translated, it gives CASSRPGQYYGYTF.

The chain links TRBV19 to TRBJ1-2; maybe TRBD1 (6 bases). Germline V gene data show CDR1 as LNHDA and CDR2 as SQIVND (reference sequence). Trimming pared 4 bases from V and 4 bases from J, leaving 13 bases between. The CDR3 runs to 14 residues. CDR3: CASSNAARGYGYTF. DNA for the CDR3: TGTGCCAGTAGTAACGCAGCCAGGGGCTATGGCTACACCTTC.

Worth noting for this clone: The junction departs from the called germline gene at one end, perhaps through a read error. The chain couples TRBV24-1 to TRBJ2-7, with D maybe TRBD2 (5 bases). Germline values: CDR1 KGHDR, CDR2 SFDVKD. The CDR3 extends over 13 amino acids. CDR3 sequence: CATSGRGSPEQYF. The CDR3 region has the DNA TGTGCCACGAGTGGGAGAGGATCACCCGAGCAGTACTTC.

This clone was observed once. J is TRBJ1-3 and V is TRBV13, with 7 positions matching TRBD1. Germline CDR1 and CDR2: PRHDT and FYEKMQ (reference sequence). The junction had 8 bases not matched to a gene; V was cut back by 5 bases and J by 4 bases. The CDR3 is made up of 15 amino acids. CDR3 in DNA: TGTGCCAGCAGCGGGGGCGACAGGGTAGGAAACACCATATATTTT. As protein: CASSGGDRVGNTIYF. Complete variable domain (other parts from reference TRBV13 and TRBJ1-3): AAGVIQSPRHLIKEKRETATLKCYPIPRHDTVYWYQQGPGQDPQFLISFYEKMQSDKGSIPDRFSAQQFSDYHSELNMSSLELGDSALYFCASSGGDRVGNTIYFGEGSWLTVV.

The V gene is TRBV5-8, the J gene TRBJ1-3, with D hard to call. Trimming stripped 3 bases from V and 1 base from J, with 11 bases between. Germline V gene sequence: CDR1 SGHTS, CDR2 YDEGEE. CDR3 length: 15 amino acids. The CDR3 nucleotides read TGTGCCAGCAGCTCCTCGCTGAGGTCTGGAAACACCATATATTTT. Translating gives CASSSSLRSGNTIYF.